Included here is one TCR beta chain sequence, with context. Its antigen remains unknown. This sample stems from a study of cytomegalovirus exposure and HLA in healthy donors. Trimming took off 8 bases at V and 2 bases at J, with 15 bases between the two ends. The V gene's germline CDR1 is SGHDN and CDR2 FVKESK. CDR3 length: 14 residues. PCR employed 60 Vbeta and 13 Jbeta primers. In the original processing: Around 10 million of the 80 million or so unique TCR beta chains counted in a later analysis were shared. Libraries were prepared by immunoSEQ multiplex PCR; TCRdb keeps only in-frame clonotypes and omits some of them. The V and J calls and clone size are taken from that table; D and trimming were inferred from the DNA. This table has about 180,000 clones, 84% appearing once. Findings of the study overall: A later analysis showed TCR association rates differing by HLA locus, peaking at DRB1 and lowest at HLA-C. It is likely that the observed cluster of highly shared sequence variants was a sequencing artifact. Clonal expansion was found to be greater in HLA-associated TCR beta chains than in equally common others in a later analysis.

The V and J genes are TRBV14 and TRBJ1-2; D remains unclear. Sequencing input: PBMCs. This sequence was found in a girl aged 2-10 years in good health and CMV-seropositive. The CDR3 DNA follows: TGTGCCAGCGCCGGCACCACGGGAAACTATGGCTACACCTTC. Amino acids: CASAGTTGNYGYTF.